What follows are 17 T cell receptor beta chains derived from one specimen sequenced in a study of tumor and adjacent non-tumor tissue in lung cancer. The template was RNA from unsorted bulk tissue. The library came from three nested PCR rounds adapted from ARM-PCR protocols. Via MiXCR, TCRdb re-called the multiplex PCR reads, giving one row per CDR3 protein. The sample consists of more than 120,000 distinct CDR3 sequences, around 61% of them appearing once. The sample comprised lung tumor tissue. The receptor source for this set is a man aged 55 to 70 with small cell lung cancer.

This clonotype occurred once. Its ends do not fully match the called genes, so a read error is possible. The rearrangement links TRBV12-3 or TRBV12-4 to TRBJ2-2, with 8 nucleotides matching TRBD1. The CDR3 is made up of 15 amino acids. This chain's CDR3 is CACSPRGRVTGELFF. The CDR3 DNA reads TGCGCCTGCAGCCCCAGGGGGCGGGTCACCGGGGAGCTGTTTTTT.

This clonotype was counted between two and nine times. The rearrangement uses TRBV7-9 and TRBJ2-3, with D perhaps TRBD2 (5 bases). The CDR3 length is 16 residues. The germline V gene has CDR1 SEHNR and CDR2 FQNEAQ (reference sequence). Trimming removed 2 bases from V and 0 bases from J, with 12 bases in between. CDR3 nucleotide sequence: TGTGCCAGCAGCTTACAACAGCGGCCCAGCACAGATACGCAGTATTTT. It codes for CASSLQQRPSTDTQYF.

The chain is built from TRBV6-1 and TRBJ2-7, with D unresolved. CDR3 length: 13 amino acids. Germline V lookup: CDR1 MNHNS, CDR2 SASEGT. The CDR3 region has the DNA TGTACCAGCAGTGATACGCAGCGAGTAGGGCAGTACGTC. Translation gives CTSSDTQRVGQYV.

About this clonotype: This may be a read error: a much more frequent sequence differs by one nucleotide. This chain uses TRBV20-1 with TRBJ2-3, with a weak D call TRBD2 (6 bases). The CDR3 sequence is 13 residues long. Germline loops: CDR1 DFQATT, CDR2 SNEGSKA (reference sequence). The V and J ends lost 3 bases and 5 bases respectively, with 12 bases between them. For the CDR3, the DNA is TGCAGTGCTAGGGACTATAGGGTAGATACGCAGTATTTT. Its translation: CSARDYRVDTQYF.

This clonotype has more than one count but fewer than ten. This chain joins TRBV10-3 and TRBJ1-5, with D possibly matching TRBD1 (5 bases). The CDR3 has 11 amino acids. V lost 4 bases and J lost 9, with 7 bases in between. Germline V gene lookup returns CDR1 ENHRY and CDR2 SYGVKD. CDR3 bases: TGTGCCATCAGTGGTGGGGGGCCCCAGCATTTT. Its protein product is CAISGGGPQHF.

With regard to this clonotype: Possible read error: a much larger clone is one base away. The chain carries TRBV7-9 and TRBJ2-3; D tentatively reads TRBD1 or TRBD2 (5 bases each). The CDR3 runs 13 residues. Germline CDR1 SEHNR, CDR2 FQNEAQ (reference sequence). CDR3 sequence: CASSPQGRDKQYF. The CDR3 DNA reads TGTGCCAGCAGCCCCCAGGGACGGGATAAGCAGTATTTT.

This clonotype turned up a few times. The rearrangement uses TRBV19 and TRBJ2-3, with 9 positions matching TRBD2. The CDR3 sequence is 13 residues long. V was pared by 5 bases and J by 8 bases, with 5 bases of the junction left unmatched. CDR1 and CDR2 (germline): LNHDA, SQIVND (reference sequence). The CDR3: CASSDVAGATQYF. The CDR3 DNA sequence: TGTGCCAGTAGTGATGTAGCGGGAGCTACGCAGTATTTT.

As to this clonotype: The junction differs from germline at one of its ends, possibly a read error. The V and J genes are TRBV20-1 and TRBJ2-2, with TRBD2 as a possible D gene (5 bases). The length of the CDR3 is 14 residues. Germline V gives CDR1 DFQATT, CDR2 SNEGSKA (reference sequence). In DNA form, the CDR3 reads TGCAGTGCTAGAAGCGTCCATACCACCGGGGAGCTGCTTTTT. Protein product: CSARSVHTTGELLF.

On this clonotype: This sequence may be a read error, since a much larger clone differs from it by one base. The chain couples TRBV13 to TRBJ2-1, with TRBD1 matching 8 bases. Germline values: CDR1 PRHDT, CDR2 FYEKMQ (reference sequence). The junction had 9 bases not matched to a gene; V was cut back by 5 bases and J by 0 bases. The CDR3 has 17 residues. The CDR3 DNA reads TGTGCCAGCAGCGAGCGGACAGGGTTTAGCTCCTACAATGAGCAGTTCTTC. Its protein is CASSERTGFSSYNEQFF.

For this clonotype: The germline gene is not matched at one end of the junction; a read error may be the cause. This chain uses TRBV6-1 with TRBJ2-3; D may correspond to TRBD1 or TRBD2 (5 bases each). Germline CDR1 and CDR2: MNHNS and SASEGT. The CDR3 runs 15 residues. The CDR3 coding sequence is TGTACCAGCAGCTACGGGACCGGGCCCACCGCTACGCATTATTTT. Encoded protein: CTSSYGTGPTATHYF.

Regarding this clonotype: This sequence may be a read error, since a much larger clone differs from it by one base. This chain uses TRBV6-5 with TRBJ2-3; no definite D call. The CDR3 consists of 14 residues. The germline V gene encodes CDR1 MNHEY and CDR2 SVGAGI. The chain's CDR3 is CASRAGRLTDKQYF. DNA for the CDR3: TGTGCCAGCAGAGCCGGTAGACTCACAGATAAGCAGTATTTT.

This clonotype came up a few times. The J gene is TRBJ1-2, the V gene TRBV5-5, with D perhaps TRBD1 (5 bases). V was clipped by 0 bases and J by 9 bases, with 12 bases between them. CDR3 length: 13 residues. From germline, CDR1 is SGHKS and CDR2 YYEKEE (reference sequence). The chain's CDR3 is CASSLDGGTSYTF. The CDR3 DNA follows: TGTGCCAGCAGCTTGGACGGGGGAACGAGCTACACCTTC.

Note on this clonotype: At one of its ends the junction is not consistent with the germline gene, which may arise from a read error. The chain has TRBV20-1 and TRBJ1-3; D possibly corresponds to TRBD1 (5 bases). Germline CDR1 DFQATT, CDR2 SNEGSKA (reference sequence). The CDR3 runs to 14 residues. The CDR3 coding sequence is TGCAGTGCTAGACAGGGAAGTAGTGGAAACATCATATATTTT. Protein product: CSARQGSSGNIIYF.

This clonotype was counted only a few times. The junction departs from the called germline gene at one end, perhaps through a read error. V usage is TRBV11-2 and J usage is TRBJ2-5, with D tentatively TRBD1 or TRBD2 (5 bases each). Germline V lookup: CDR1 SGHAT, CDR2 FQNNGV. The CDR3 is 12 residues long. The CDR3 DNA follows: TGTGCAAGCAGCGTAACCGGGACCCAGGTATACTTC. Its protein is CASSVTGTQVYF.

The chain carries TRBV5-1 and TRBJ2-3, with 14 positions matching TRBD2. There are 17 residues in the CDR3. In germline, CDR1 is SGHRS, CDR2 YFSETQ. The V segment lost 4 bases and the J segment 8 bases; nucleotides outside the gene matches: 12. The CDR3 sequence: CASSGGLAGVIASTQYF. In DNA form, the CDR3 reads TGCGCCAGCAGCGGGGGACTAGCGGGAGTCATCGCAAGTACGCAGTATTTT.

As concerns this clonotype: In this CDR3 the conserved last residue, phenylalanine or tryptophan, is missing, so a read error is likely. This sequence joins TRBV11-2 and TRBJ2-3; possible D gene TRBD2, 6 bases. The CDR3 runs to 15 residues. Germline CDR1 is SGHAT and CDR2 is FQNNGV. The CDR3 is CANSILRGAGDTQYY. The CDR3 DNA reads as TGTGCCAACAGCATCTTGCGTGGAGCGGGAGATACGCAGTATTAT.

In the case of this clonotype: A read error is likely, as this CDR3 ends without the conserved phenylalanine or tryptophan. J is TRBJ1-2 and V is TRBV7-8; 7 bases map to TRBD1. V lost 4 bases, J lost 4 bases, and 6 bases stayed unmatched. The CDR3 sequence is 14 residues long. Looked up from germline, CDR1 is SGHVS and CDR2 is FQNEAQ. The DNA of the CDR3 is TGTGCCAGCAGCTGGGACAGAGGGCTCTATGGCTACACCTTA. The encoded protein is CASSWDRGLYGYTL.